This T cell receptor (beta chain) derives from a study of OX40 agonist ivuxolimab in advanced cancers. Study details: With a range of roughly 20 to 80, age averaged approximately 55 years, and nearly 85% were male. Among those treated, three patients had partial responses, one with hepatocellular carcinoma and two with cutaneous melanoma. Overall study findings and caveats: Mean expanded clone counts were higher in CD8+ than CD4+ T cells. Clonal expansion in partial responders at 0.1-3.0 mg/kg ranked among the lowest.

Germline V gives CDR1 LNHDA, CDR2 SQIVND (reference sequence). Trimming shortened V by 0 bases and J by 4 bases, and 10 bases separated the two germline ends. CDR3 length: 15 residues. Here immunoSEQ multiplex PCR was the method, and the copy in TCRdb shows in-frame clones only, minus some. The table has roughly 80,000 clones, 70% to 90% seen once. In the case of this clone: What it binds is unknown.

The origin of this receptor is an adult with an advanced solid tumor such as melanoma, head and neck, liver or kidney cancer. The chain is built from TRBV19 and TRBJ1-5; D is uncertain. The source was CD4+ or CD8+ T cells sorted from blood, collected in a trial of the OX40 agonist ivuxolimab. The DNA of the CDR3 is TGTGCCAGTAGTATAGAGGGCTATCTAAATCAGCCCCAGCATTTT. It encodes CASSIEGYLNQPQHF.